The subject of this entry is one T cell receptor beta chain. What it binds is unknown. The CDR3 runs 17 residues. Germline V gives CDR1 MRHNA, CDR2 SNTAGT. Germline trimming cut 11 bases from V and 0 bases from J; bases unmatched to any gene: 12. TCRdb's table, derived via immunoSEQ multiplex PCR, lists solely in-frame clones and lacks some. The sample carries fewer than 40,000 clones, around 76% recorded once. The sample comes from a study of STAT5B mutations in CD4+ large granular lymphocyte leukemia. Study results and caveats: No patients shared main leukemic clonotypes, though roughly 25% appeared at low frequency elsewhere.

The sequencing input was CD4+ T cells from blood buffy coats. This clonotype was obtained from a human donor in good health. V usage is TRBV6-4 and J usage is TRBJ2-1, with 11 nucleotides matching TRBD2. CDR3 DNA sequence: TGTGCCCGATACCCCAGACTAGCGGGAAGCTCCTACAATGAGCAGTTCTTC. It is translated as CARYPRLAGSSYNEQFF.